This TCR beta chain appears in the sequencing data of a study of shared clonotypes between healthy human individuals. Investigators divided CD4+ cells into CD45RA+ naive and CD45RA-negative memory subsets. Study conclusions and caveats: Limitation of the genetic and exposure-history diversity represented came from the few donors.

This table comes from immunoSEQ multiplex PCR, and its TCRdb copy is limited to in-frame clones, with some not included. The table shows around 700,000 clones, with more than 70% occurring only once. With 0 bases removed from V and 4 bases from J, the gap between germline ends came to 13 bases. Germline V lookup: CDR1 SGHRS, CDR2 YFSETQ. The CDR3 runs to 16 residues. As regards this clone: Its antigen is still unknown.

The chain carries TRBV5-1 and TRBJ2-2; D gene uncertain. The clonotype was recovered from a woman under 40 in good health. The source material was memory CD4+ T cells sorted from blood. Subset denoted: CD45RA-negative fraction. CDR3 DNA sequence: TGCGCCAGCAGCTTGGTTCCGGGTTCGACCACCGGGGAGCTGTTTTTT. Protein sequence: CASSLVPGSTTGELFF. The full variable domain, in which reference TRBV5-1 and TRBJ2-2 provide the parts outside the CDR3, is KAGVTQTPRYLIKTRGQQVTLSCSPISGHRSVSWYQQTPGQGLQFLFEYFSETQRNKGNFPGRFSGRQFSNSRSEMNVSTLELGDSALYLCASSLVPGSTTGELFFGEGSRLTVL.